In this sample, the clone carrying this T cell receptor beta chain turned up a few times. The assay was immunoSEQ multiplex PCR, and TCRdb's table has in-frame clones only and misses some. The table records 100,000 to 150,000 clones, under 90% of them present only once. The sample belongs to a study of blood T cell repertoires in COVID-19. This receptor was obtained from a woman aged 55 to 70 with acute or convalescent COVID-19. Material for sequencing was peripheral blood.

CDR3 sequence (DNA): TGCGCCAGCAGCTTGGAAAGAGGATATAGAGCTTTCTTT. It is translated as CASSLERGYRAFF. The rearrangement uses TRBV5-1 and TRBJ1-1; D is unresolved. Trimming stripped 0 bases from V and 10 bases from J, with 13 bases between. This CDR3 is 13 amino acids long. Looked up from germline, CDR1 is SGHRS and CDR2 is YFSETQ.